These 20 T cell receptor beta chains originate from one sample sequenced in a study of response to subunit inactivated influenza vaccine. TCRdb redid the calling of the RT-PCR reads with MiXCR, one entry per CDR3 protein. The table includes roughly 500,000 distinct CDR3 sequences, 20% to 25% detected once. These data were likewise used in another study, on T cells expressing NK-cell markers. Per that paper: UMIs accompanied the 5'RACE template switching by which TCR beta cDNA was made.

The material was CD4+ T cells sorted from PBMCs, obtained roughly 13 days after vaccination. Receptor source: a man aged 50 to 60 who received an inactivated influenza vaccine.

In this sample, this clonotype turned up a few times. The chain is built from TRBV6-6 and TRBJ2-7; D gene ambiguous. The CDR3 is 13 residues long. Per germline, CDR1 MNHNY and CDR2 SVGAGI (reference sequence). V lost 3 bases and J 7 bases, leaving 13 bases between the germline ends. This CDR3 is CASSYSPSPEQYF. CDR3 nucleotide sequence: TGTGCCAGCAGTTATTCCCCTTCTCCAGAGCAGTACTTC.

This clonotype was detected a few times. The rearrangement links TRBV7-8 to TRBJ2-4; 13 nucleotides line up with TRBD2. The CDR3 contains 17 residues. Looked up from germline, CDR1 is SGHVS and CDR2 is FQNEAQ. V was clipped by 5 bases and J by 6 bases; unmatched bases: 10. The CDR3 bases are TGTGCCAGCAGCCTATGGACTAGCGGGGGACCCTCAAACATTCAGTACTTC. Residues: CASSLWTSGGPSNIQYF.

This clonotype showed up just a few times. The CDR3 coding sequence is TGTGCCAGCACCCCCTACGGGACCAGGGCGGTCGAGCAGTACTTC. Its protein is CASTPYGTRAVEQYF. This chain uses TRBV11-2 with TRBJ2-7, with D perhaps matching TRBD1 or TRBD2 (5 bases each). The ends were cut back, 7 bases at V and 6 bases at J, with 22 bases in the middle. The CDR3 covers 15 residues. Germline V CDR1 and CDR2: SGHAT, FQNNGV. Together with reference TRBV11-2 and TRBJ2-7, the CDR3 gives the full variable domain: EAGVAQSPRYKIIEKRQSVAFWCNPISGHATLYWYQQILGQGPKLLIQFQNNGVVDDSQLPKDRFSAERLKGVDSTLKIQPAKLEDSAVYLCASTPYGTRAVEQYFGPGTRLTVT.

The rearrangement links TRBV20-1 to TRBJ2-7; 9 positions agree with TRBD2. CDR1 and CDR2 (germline): DFQATT, SNEGSKA (reference sequence). This CDR3 spans 16 amino acids. Unmatched junction bases numbered 8, after V lost 0 bases and J lost 2 bases. Here the CDR3 DNA reads TGCAGTGCTAGAGATCTTAGGACTAGCGCAACCTACGAGCAGTACTTC. Its translation is CSARDLRTSATYEQYF.

The J gene is TRBJ1-3, the V gene TRBV5-1; TRBD1 is a possible D gene (5 bases). V dropped 2 bases and J dropped 0 bases, with 12 bases sitting between them. The germline V gene encodes CDR1 SGHRS and CDR2 YFSETQ. The CDR3 consists of 16 residues. CDR3 sequence: CASSFQGEDSGNTIYF. CDR3 in DNA: TGCGCCAGCAGCTTCCAGGGTGAAGACTCTGGAAACACCATATATTTT.

The J gene is TRBJ1-2, the V gene TRBV11-1, with no clear D. The V end was cut by 4 bases, the J end by 5 bases, with 5 bases between. This CDR3 is built from 11 residues. Looked up from germline, CDR1 is SGHAT and CDR2 is FQDESV (reference sequence). The CDR3 DNA reads TGTGCCAGCAGCTCAGAATATGGCTACACCTTC. Translated: CASSSEYGYTF.

The chain carries TRBV29-1 and TRBJ2-7; a weak D match, TRBD1 (6 bases). Trimming shortened V by 1 base and J by 2 bases, and 9 bases separated the two germline ends. The CDR3 totals 13 residues. Germline V CDR1 and CDR2: SQVTM, ANQGSEA. The CDR3: CSVEGQGTYEQYF. The CDR3 DNA sequence: TGCAGCGTTGAAGGTCAGGGGACCTACGAGCAGTACTTC.

In its sample, this clonotype was seen a few times. The genes are TRBV12-3 or TRBV12-4 and TRBJ2-5, with 7 positions matching TRBD2. Germline trimming cut 3 bases from V and 2 bases from J; bases unmatched to any gene: 6. The CDR3 runs 15 residues. The chain's CDR3 is CASSFTSGEQETQYF. In DNA, the CDR3 is TGTGCCAGCAGTTTTACCAGCGGGGAACAAGAGACCCAGTACTTC.

CDR3 amino acids: CAIRVTGLSYEQYF. The CDR3 DNA follows: TGTGCCATCAGGGTGACAGGGCTCTCCTACGAGCAGTACTTC. The rearrangement joins TRBV10-3 to TRBJ2-7; 7 nucleotides align to TRBD1. Germline V gene data show CDR1 as ENHRY and CDR2 as SYGVKD. V lost 6 bases and J lost 0; bases outside the gene matches: 5. The CDR3 is 14 residues long.

This clonotype was recorded many times. The chain links TRBV12-3 or TRBV12-4 to TRBJ2-3; tentatively, D is TRBD1 or TRBD2 (6 bases each). The CDR3 has 15 residues. Trimming stripped 0 bases from V and 3 bases from J, with 10 bases between. DNA for the CDR3: TGTGCCAGCAGTTTAGCGGGGGGCTTAACAGATACGCAGTATTTT. Protein product: CASSLAGGLTDTQYF.

The chain combines TRBV28 with TRBJ2-1; 8 positions match TRBD2. Trimming removed 2 bases from V and 3 bases from J; junction bases left unmatched: 3. CDR1 and CDR2 from the germline V gene are MDHEN and SYDVKM. CDR3 length: 15 amino acids. The CDR3 nucleotides read TGTGCCAGCAGTTTACTCGGGGGGGGCTACAATGAGCAGTTCTTC. Its translation: CASSLLGGGYNEQFF.

The V call is TRBV15, the J call TRBJ2-7, with TRBD1 as a possible D gene (6 bases). The CDR3 covers 14 residues. V was shortened by 2 bases and J by 3 bases, with 11 bases between the two germline ends. Germline CDR1 reads LNHNV; CDR2 reads YYDKDF (reference sequence). The CDR3 DNA sequence: TGTGCCACCAGCAGACGAGGACAGTACTACGAGCAGTACTTC. Translating it yields CATSRRGQYYEQYF.

The chain has TRBV10-1 and TRBJ2-3; no firm D call. Deletions cut 1 base from V and 6 bases from J, with 2 bases between. The CDR3 extends over 11 amino acids. CDR1 and CDR2 from the germline V gene are WNHNN and SYGVQD (reference sequence). CDR3 sequence (DNA): TGCGCCAGCAGTGAGTGGGATACGCAGTATTTT. This encodes CASSEWDTQYF.

In this sample, this clonotype turned up a few times. The chain recombines TRBV7-8 with TRBJ2-1; D gene uncertain. Per the germline V gene, CDR1 is SGHVS and CDR2 is FQNEAQ. V was shortened by 1 base and J by 4 bases, with 8 bases between the two germline ends. The CDR3 is 14 residues long. CDR3 protein: CASSLVRFYNEQFF. The CDR3 DNA sequence: TGTGCCAGCAGCTTAGTTAGGTTTTACAATGAGCAGTTCTTC.

This clonotype occurred a few times. The J gene is TRBJ2-1, the V gene TRBV7-2; a possible D gene is TRBD2 (5 bases). CDR3 length: 12 residues. Deletions cut 5 bases from V and 9 bases from J, with 11 bases between. Germline V lookup: CDR1 SGHTA, CDR2 FQGNSA. In DNA, the CDR3 is TGTGCCAGCAGCCCCTTCCGGGGTGAGCAGTTCTTC. Translating gives CASSPFRGEQFF.

The rearrangement links TRBV5-1 to TRBJ2-3; maybe TRBD1 (5 bases). V lost 2 bases and J lost 1, with 11 bases in between. Per the germline V gene, CDR1 is SGHRS and CDR2 is YFSETQ. The CDR3 length is 15 residues. CDR3: CASSFRVVGTDTQYF. For the CDR3, the DNA is TGCGCCAGCAGCTTCAGGGTCGTCGGCACAGATACGCAGTATTTT.

This clonotype was seen a few times. The chain carries TRBV20-1 and TRBJ1-2; 12 positions match TRBD1. Per germline, CDR1 DFQATT and CDR2 SNEGSKA (reference sequence). The CDR3 totals 15 residues. V dropped 1 base and J dropped 6; count of bases not matched to a gene: 6. CDR3 coding DNA: TGCAGTGCTAGAGCAACCGGGACAGGGGGCGATGGCTACACCTTC. As protein: CSARATGTGGDGYTF.

The chain is built from TRBV7-3 and TRBJ2-3, with D possibly being TRBD1 (6 bases). The CDR3 totals 15 residues. V shed 1 base and J shed 5 bases, with 13 bases lying between them. Germline loops: CDR1 SGHTA, CDR2 FQGTGA. The CDR3 nucleotides are TGTGCCAGCAGCTTAATGGGGGCACGGGGAGATACGCAGTATTTT. Its protein product is CASSLMGARGDTQYF. Complete variable domain (other parts from reference TRBV7-3 and TRBJ2-3): GAGVSQTPSNKVTEKGKYVELRCDPISGHTALYWYRQSLGQGPEFLIYFQGTGAADDSGLPNDRFFAVRPEGSVSTLKIQRTERGDSAVYLCASSLMGARGDTQYFGPGTRLTVL.

The chain carries TRBV12-3 or TRBV12-4 and TRBJ1-1; D uncertain. V was trimmed by 6 bases and J by 1 base, leaving 9 bases between them. The CDR3 loop spans 13 amino acids. CDR3 region: CASSTTRNTEAFF. DNA for the CDR3: TGTGCCAGCAGCACCACAAGGAACACTGAAGCTTTCTTT.

This clonotype came up a few times. The chain links TRBV5-6 to TRBJ2-7; D uncertain. The CDR3 has 14 amino acids. Germline CDR1 reads SGHDT; CDR2 reads YYEEEE. The V and J ends lost 2 bases and 5 bases respectively, with 14 bases between them. CDR3 sequence: CASSLRTVMNEQYF. CDR3 nucleotides: TGTGCCAGCAGCTTAAGGACGGTTATGAACGAGCAGTACTTC.